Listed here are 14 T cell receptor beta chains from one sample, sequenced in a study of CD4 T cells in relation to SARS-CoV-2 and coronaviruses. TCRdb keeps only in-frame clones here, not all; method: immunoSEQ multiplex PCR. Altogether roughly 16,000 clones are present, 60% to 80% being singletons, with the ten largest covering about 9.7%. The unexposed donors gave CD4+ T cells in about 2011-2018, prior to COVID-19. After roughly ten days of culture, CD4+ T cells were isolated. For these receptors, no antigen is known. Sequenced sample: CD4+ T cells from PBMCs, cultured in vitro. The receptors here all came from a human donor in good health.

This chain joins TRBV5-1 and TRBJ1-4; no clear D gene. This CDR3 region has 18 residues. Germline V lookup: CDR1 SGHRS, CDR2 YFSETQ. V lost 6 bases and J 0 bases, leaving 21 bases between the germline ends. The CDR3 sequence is CASTKSGRPAATNEKLFF. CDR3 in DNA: TGCGCCAGCACAAAAAGCGGCCGGCCCGCCGCAACTAATGAAAAACTGTTTTTT.

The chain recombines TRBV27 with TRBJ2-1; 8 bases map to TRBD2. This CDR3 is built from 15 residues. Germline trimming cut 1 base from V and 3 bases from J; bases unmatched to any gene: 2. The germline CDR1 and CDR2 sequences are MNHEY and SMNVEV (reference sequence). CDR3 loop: CASSLYSGNYNEQFF. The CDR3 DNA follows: TGTGCCAGCAGTTTATATAGCGGGAACTACAATGAGCAGTTCTTC.

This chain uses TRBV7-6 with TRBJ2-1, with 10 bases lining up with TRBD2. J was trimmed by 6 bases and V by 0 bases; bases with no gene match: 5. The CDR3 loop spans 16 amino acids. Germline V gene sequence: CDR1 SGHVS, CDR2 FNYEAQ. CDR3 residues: CASSLAALAGVNEQFF. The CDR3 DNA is TGTGCCAGCAGCTTAGCGGCTCTAGCGGGAGTCAATGAGCAGTTCTTC.

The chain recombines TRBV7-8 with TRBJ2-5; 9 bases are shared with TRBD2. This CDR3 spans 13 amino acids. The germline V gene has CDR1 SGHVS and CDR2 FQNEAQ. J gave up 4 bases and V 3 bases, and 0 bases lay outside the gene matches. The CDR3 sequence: CASSLTSGETQYF. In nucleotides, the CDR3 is TGTGCCAGCAGCTTGACTAGCGGAGAGACCCAGTACTTC.

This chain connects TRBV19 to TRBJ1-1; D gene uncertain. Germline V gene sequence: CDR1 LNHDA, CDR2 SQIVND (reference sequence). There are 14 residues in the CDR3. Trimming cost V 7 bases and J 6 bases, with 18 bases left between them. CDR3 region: CASTGRVWVPEAFF. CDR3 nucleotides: TGTGCCAGTACTGGGAGGGTATGGGTCCCTGAAGCTTTCTTT. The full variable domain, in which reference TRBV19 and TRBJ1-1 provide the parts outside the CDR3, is DGGITQSPKYLFRKEGQNVTLSCEQNLNHDAMYWYRQDPGQGLRLIYYSQIVNDFQKGDIAEGYSVSREKKESFPLTVTSAQKNPTAFYLCASTGRVWVPEAFFGQGTRLTVV.

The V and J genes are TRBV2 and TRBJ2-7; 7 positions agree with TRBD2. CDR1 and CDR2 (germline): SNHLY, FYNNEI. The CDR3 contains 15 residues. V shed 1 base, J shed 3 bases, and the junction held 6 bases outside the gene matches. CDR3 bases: TGTGCCAGCAGTGAAGGGGGTACGGGGGGCTACGAGCAGTACTTC. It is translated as CASSEGGTGGYEQYF.

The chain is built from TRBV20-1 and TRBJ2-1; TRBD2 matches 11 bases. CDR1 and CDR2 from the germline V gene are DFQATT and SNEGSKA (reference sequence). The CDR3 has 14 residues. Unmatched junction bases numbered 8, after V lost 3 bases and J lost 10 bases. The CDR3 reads CSASLSGRAVEQFF. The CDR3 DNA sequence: TGCAGTGCTAGTCTTAGCGGGAGGGCCGTAGAGCAGTTCTTC.

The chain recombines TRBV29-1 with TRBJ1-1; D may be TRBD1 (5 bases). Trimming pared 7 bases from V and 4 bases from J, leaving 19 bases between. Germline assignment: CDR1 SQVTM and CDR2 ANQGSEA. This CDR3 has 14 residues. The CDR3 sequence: CSALTGAGGTEAFF. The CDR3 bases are TGCAGCGCTCTCACAGGAGCTGGGGGCACTGAAGCTTTCTTT.

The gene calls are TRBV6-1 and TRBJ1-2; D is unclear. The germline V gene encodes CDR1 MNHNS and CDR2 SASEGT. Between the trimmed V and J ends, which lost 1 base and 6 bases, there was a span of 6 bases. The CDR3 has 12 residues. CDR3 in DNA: TGTGCCAGCAGTGAAGGACTTAATGGCTACACCTTC. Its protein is CASSEGLNGYTF.

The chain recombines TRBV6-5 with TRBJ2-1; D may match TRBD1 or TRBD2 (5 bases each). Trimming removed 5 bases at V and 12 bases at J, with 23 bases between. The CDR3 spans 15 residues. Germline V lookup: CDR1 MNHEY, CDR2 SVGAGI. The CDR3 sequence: CASSTPGPVKNRQFF. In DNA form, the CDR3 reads TGTGCCAGCAGTACCCCGGGACCGGTGAAAAATAGGCAGTTCTTC.

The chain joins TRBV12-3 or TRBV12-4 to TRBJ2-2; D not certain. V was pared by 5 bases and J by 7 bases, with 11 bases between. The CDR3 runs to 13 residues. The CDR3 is CASSTMSGGELFF. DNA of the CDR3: TGTGCCAGCAGTACAATGAGTGGCGGGGAGCTGTTTTTT.

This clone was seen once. CDR3 sequence (DNA): TGTGCCAGCGGTCGGTCAACTAATGAAAAACTGTTTTTT. As protein: CASGRSTNEKLFF. The V gene is TRBV6-5, the J gene TRBJ1-4; D unresolved. CDR3 length: 13 amino acids. The V gene lost 8 bases and the J gene lost 0 bases, with 7 bases spanning the gap. Germline loops: CDR1 MNHEY, CDR2 SVGAGI.

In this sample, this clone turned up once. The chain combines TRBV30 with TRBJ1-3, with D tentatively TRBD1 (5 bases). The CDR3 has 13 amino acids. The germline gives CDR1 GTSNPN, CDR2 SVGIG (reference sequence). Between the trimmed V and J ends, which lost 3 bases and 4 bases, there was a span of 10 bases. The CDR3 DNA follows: TGTGCCTGGAGCAGGGTAGCAGGAAACACCATATATTTT. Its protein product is CAWSRVAGNTIYF.

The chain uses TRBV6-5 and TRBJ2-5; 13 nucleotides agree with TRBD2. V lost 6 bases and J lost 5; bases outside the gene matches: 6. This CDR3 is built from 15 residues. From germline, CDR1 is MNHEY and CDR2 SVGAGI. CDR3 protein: CASSFTSGGGETQYF. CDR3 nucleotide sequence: TGTGCCAGCAGCTTTACTAGCGGGGGGGGCGAGACCCAGTACTTC.